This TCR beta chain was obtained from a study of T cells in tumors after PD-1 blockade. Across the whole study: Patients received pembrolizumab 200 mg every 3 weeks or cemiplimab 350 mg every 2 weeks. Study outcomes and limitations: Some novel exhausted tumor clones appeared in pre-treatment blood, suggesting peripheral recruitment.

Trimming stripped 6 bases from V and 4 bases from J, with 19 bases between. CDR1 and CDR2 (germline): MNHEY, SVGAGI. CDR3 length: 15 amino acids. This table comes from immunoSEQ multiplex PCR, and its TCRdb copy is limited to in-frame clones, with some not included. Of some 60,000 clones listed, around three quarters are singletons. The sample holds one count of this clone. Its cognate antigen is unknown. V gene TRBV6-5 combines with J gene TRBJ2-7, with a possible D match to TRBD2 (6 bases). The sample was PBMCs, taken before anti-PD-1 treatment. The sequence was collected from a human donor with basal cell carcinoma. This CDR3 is CASSPRSEGAYEQYF. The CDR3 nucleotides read TGTGCCAGCAGCCCCAGGTCGGAGGGCGCGTACGAGCAGTACTTC.